In its sample, the clone carrying this TCR beta chain was seen many times. As yet, its antigen is unknown. The V gene lost 3 bases and the J gene lost 4 bases, with 17 bases spanning the gap. Germline lookup yields CDR1 SGHRS and CDR2 YFSETQ. CDR3 length equals 16 residues. Each CDR3 protein gets one entry after TCRdb re-called the 5' RACE reads with MiXCR. The sample includes around 340,000 distinct CDR3 sequences, approximately 12% of them seen just once. The data were taken from a study of T-cell memory formation after mild COVID-19. Background on the study: The study found TCR clusters largely donor specific.

Overall study results and limits: Cross-reactive memory apparently joined, as some responding clones appeared in pre-infection memory.

The source material was PBMCs or a T cell subset sorted from them (not recorded which). The sequence was obtained from a man aged 18 to 30 who had mild COVID-19 (a few samples of this study predate the infection). Cell type and time point are not known. The genes are TRBV5-1 and TRBJ2-1; a weak D match, TRBD1 (5 bases). The CDR3 region has the DNA TGCGCCAGCAGCTCGGCACCCCATGACAGATACAATGAGCAGTTCTTC. Amino acids: CASSSAPHDRYNEQFF.